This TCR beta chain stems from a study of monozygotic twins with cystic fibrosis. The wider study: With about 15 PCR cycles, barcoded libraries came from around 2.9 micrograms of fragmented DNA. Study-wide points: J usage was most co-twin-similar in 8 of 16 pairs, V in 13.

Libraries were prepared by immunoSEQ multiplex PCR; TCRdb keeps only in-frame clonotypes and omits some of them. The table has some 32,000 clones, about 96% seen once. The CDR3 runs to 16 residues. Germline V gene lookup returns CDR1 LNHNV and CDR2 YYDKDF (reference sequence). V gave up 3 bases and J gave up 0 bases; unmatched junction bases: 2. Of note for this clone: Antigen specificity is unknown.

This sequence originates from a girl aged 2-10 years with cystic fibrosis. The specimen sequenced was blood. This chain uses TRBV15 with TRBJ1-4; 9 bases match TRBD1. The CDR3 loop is CATSSRTGATNEKLFF. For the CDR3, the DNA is TGTGCCACCAGCAGTAGGACAGGGGCAACTAATGAAAAACTGTTTTTT.